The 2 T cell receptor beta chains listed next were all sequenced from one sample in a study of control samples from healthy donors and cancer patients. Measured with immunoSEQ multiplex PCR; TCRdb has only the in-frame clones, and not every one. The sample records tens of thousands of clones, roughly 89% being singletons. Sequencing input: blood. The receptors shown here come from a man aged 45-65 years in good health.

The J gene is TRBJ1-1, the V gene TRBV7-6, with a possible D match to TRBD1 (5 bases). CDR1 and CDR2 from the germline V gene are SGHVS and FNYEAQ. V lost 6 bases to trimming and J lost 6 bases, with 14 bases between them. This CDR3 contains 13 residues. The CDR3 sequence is CASRRVRGAEAFF. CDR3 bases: TGTGCCAGCAGAAGGGTGCGGGGGGCTGAAGCTTTCTTT.

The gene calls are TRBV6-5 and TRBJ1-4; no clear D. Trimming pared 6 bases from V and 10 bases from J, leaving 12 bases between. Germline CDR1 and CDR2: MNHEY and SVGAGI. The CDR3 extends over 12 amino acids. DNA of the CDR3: TGTGCCAGCAGCCGGGAGCCTGGAAAACTGTTTTTT. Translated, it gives CASSREPGKLFF.